These 5 T cell receptor beta chains came from one sample sequenced in a study of T cell responses to AZD1222 COVID-19 vaccine. Using immunoSEQ multiplex PCR, the repertoire was profiled, and TCRdb retains in-frame clones only, with some absent. The data show about 140,000 clones, approximately 95% seen once. The specimen comprised peripheral blood, sampled on day 0 of MenACWY control vaccination. All receptors come from an adult in good health.

With regard to this clone: Other DNA variants within this sample encode the same CDR3. The chain joins TRBV6-1 to TRBJ1-5; D not resolved. Trimming pared 3 bases from V and 6 bases from J, leaving 12 bases between. Germline CDR1 MNHNS, CDR2 SASEGT. This CDR3 comprises 14 residues. This chain's CDR3 is CASSEAGGSQPQHF. CDR3 DNA sequence: TGTGCCAGCAGTGAGGCAGGCGGTAGTCAGCCCCAGCATTTT.

The V and J genes are TRBV12-5 and TRBJ2-3, with TRBD2 identical over 13 bases. V lost 6 bases to trimming and J lost 2 bases; unmatched junction nucleotides: 2. CDR3 length: 15 residues. Germline assignment: CDR1 LGHNT and CDR2 FRNRAP. For the CDR3, the DNA is TGTGCTAGTGGGGGACTAGCGGGGTACACAGATACGCAGTATTTT. It translates to CASGGLAGYTDTQYF.

This clone was detected only once. The gene calls are TRBV30 and TRBJ1-6; D is unresolved. Germline CDR1 GTSNPN, CDR2 SVGIG (reference sequence). There are 14 residues in the CDR3. Deletions cut 2 bases from V and 13 bases from J, with 18 bases between. CDR3 sequence: CAWSRSFQPVPLHF. In nucleotides, the CDR3 is TGTGCCTGGAGTCGGTCTTTCCAACCCGTTCCCCTCCACTTT.

This rearrangement joins TRBV7-2 to TRBJ1-2; the D is unclear. The ends were cut back, 7 bases at V and 4 bases at J, with 28 bases in the middle. This CDR3 is built from 18 residues. Per the germline V gene, CDR1 is SGHTA and CDR2 is FQGNSA. CDR3 protein: CASTPVFKGHPVFYGYTF. In DNA, the CDR3 is TGTGCCAGCACCCCTGTATTTAAAGGGCACCCGGTATTCTATGGCTACACCTTC.

The rearrangement links TRBV20-1 to TRBJ1-2; D remains ambiguous. The V gene's germline CDR1 is DFQATT and CDR2 SNEGSKA (reference sequence). The CDR3 totals 9 residues. V lost 4 bases and J 8 bases, leaving 5 bases between the germline ends. CDR3 bases: TGCAGTGCTACACGCGGCTACACCTTC. Its translation: CSATRGYTF.